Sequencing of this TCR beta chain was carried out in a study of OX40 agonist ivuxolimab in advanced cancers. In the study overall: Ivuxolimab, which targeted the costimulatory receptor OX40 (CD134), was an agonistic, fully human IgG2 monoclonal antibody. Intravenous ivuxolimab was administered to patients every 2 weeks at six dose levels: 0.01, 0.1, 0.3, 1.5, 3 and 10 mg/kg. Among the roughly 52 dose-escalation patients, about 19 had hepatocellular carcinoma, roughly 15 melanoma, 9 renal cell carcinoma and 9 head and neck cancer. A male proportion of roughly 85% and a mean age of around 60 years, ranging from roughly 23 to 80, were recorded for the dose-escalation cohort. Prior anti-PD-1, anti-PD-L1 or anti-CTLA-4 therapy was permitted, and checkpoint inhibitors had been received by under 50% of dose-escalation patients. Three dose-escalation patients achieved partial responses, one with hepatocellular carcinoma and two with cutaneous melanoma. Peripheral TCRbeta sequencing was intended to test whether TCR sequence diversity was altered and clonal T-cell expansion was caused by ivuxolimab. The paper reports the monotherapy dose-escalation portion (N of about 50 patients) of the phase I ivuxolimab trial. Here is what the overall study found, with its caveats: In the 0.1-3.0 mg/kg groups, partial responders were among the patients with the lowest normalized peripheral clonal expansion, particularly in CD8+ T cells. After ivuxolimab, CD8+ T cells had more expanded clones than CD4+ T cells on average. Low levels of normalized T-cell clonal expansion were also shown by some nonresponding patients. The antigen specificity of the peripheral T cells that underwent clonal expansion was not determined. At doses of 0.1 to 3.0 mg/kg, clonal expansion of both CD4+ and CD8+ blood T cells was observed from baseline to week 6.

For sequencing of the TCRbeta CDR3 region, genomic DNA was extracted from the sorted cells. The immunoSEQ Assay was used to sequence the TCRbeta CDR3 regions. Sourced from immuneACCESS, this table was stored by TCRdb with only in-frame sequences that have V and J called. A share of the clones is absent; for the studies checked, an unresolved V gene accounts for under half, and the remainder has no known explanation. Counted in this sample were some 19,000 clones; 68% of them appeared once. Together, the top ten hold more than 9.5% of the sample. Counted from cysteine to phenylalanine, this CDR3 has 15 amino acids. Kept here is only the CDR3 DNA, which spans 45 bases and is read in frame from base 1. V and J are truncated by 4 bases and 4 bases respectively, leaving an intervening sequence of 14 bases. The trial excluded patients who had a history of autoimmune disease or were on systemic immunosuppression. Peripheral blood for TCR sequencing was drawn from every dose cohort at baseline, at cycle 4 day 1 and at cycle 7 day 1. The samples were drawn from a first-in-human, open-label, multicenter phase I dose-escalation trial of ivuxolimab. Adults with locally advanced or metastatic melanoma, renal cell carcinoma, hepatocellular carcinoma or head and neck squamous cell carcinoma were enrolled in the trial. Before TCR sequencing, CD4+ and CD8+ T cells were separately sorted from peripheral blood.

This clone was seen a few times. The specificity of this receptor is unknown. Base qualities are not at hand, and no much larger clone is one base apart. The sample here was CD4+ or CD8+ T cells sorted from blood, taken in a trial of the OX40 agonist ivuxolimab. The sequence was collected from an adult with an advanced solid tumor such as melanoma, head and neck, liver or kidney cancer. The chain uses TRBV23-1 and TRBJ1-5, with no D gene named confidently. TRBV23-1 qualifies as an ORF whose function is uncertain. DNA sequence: TGCGCCAGCAGTCTGGCCGGTAAAGGGAATCAGCCCCAGCATTTT. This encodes CASSLAGKGNQPQHF.